The 20 T cell receptor beta chains listed next were all sequenced from one sample in a study of cytomegalovirus exposure and HLA in healthy donors. A multiplex PCR was run with 60 Vbeta primers and 13 Jbeta primers. Data came from immunoSEQ multiplex PCR; TCRdb stores just in-frame clones and leaves some out. This sample yields 200,000 to 250,000 clones, of which 70% to 85% are seen a single time; 0.5% to 0.7% belongs to the top ten. Source material: PBMCs. The receptors stem from a woman aged 40-49 years in good health and CMV-seronegative.

This clone was recorded only once. Written as DNA, the CDR3 is TGTGCCAGCTCATCTCAGGCCGCACCGGCCAAATACGAGCAGTACTTC. Protein product: CASSSQAAPAKYEQYF. The chain joins TRBV18 to TRBJ2-7; no definite D call. Germline CDR1 reads KGHSH; CDR2 reads LQKENI. Trimming shortened V by 5 bases and J by 4 bases, and 21 bases separated the two germline ends. CDR3 length equals 16 residues. The full variable domain, completed using reference TRBV18 and TRBJ2-7, is NAGVMQNPRHLVRRRGQEARLRCSPMKGHSHVYWYRQLPEEGLKFMVYLQKENIIDESGMPKERFSAEFPKEGPSILRIQQVVRGDSAAYFCASSSQAAPAKYEQYFGPGTRLTVT.

This rearrangement joins TRBV30 to TRBJ2-7; D uncertain. Trimming took off 2 bases at V and 4 bases at J, with 12 bases between the two ends. CDR1 GTSNPN and CDR2 SVGIG come from the germline V gene (reference sequence). The CDR3 loop spans 13 amino acids. The chain's CDR3 is CAWSYGGRYEQYF. The CDR3 DNA follows: TGTGCCTGGAGTTATGGCGGCCGGTACGAGCAGTACTTC.

This clone was picked up a small number of times. The rearrangement links TRBV5-1 to TRBJ2-5; 10 bases are shared with TRBD2. The CDR3 runs 15 residues. With 0 bases clipped from V and 3 bases from J, the junction kept 2 bases outside the gene matches. Germline V gene sequence: CDR1 SGHRS, CDR2 YFSETQ. The DNA of the CDR3 is TGCGCCAGCAGCTTGGGGCTAGCGGGGGAAGAGACCCAGTACTTC. Encoded protein: CASSLGLAGEETQYF.

This chain connects TRBV7-9 to TRBJ1-5; 9 nucleotides align to TRBD1. J lost 1 base, V lost 5 bases, and 6 bases had no gene match. Germline CDR1 and CDR2: SEHNR and FQNEAQ (reference sequence). CDR3 length: 16 residues. CDR3 protein: CASSRTGTGSNQPQHF. The CDR3 DNA is TGTGCCAGCAGCCGAACCGGGACAGGGAGCAATCAGCCCCAGCATTTT.

This chain uses TRBV19 with TRBJ1-6; D gene unclear. The CDR3 consists of 13 residues. Germline loops: CDR1 LNHDA, CDR2 SQIVND (reference sequence). V dropped 7 bases and J dropped 7 bases, with 11 bases sitting between them. The CDR3 reads CASNMVRNSPLHF. Here the CDR3 DNA reads TGTGCCAGTAACATGGTGAGGAATTCACCCCTCCACTTT.

This clone showed up just once. The chain joins TRBV2 to TRBJ1-2; D uncertain. Germline-derived CDR1 and CDR2 are SNHLY and FYNNEI. There are 13 residues in the CDR3. V gave up 9 bases and J gave up 2 bases, with 13 bases separating them. DNA for the CDR3: TGTGCCAGTAGATCGGGTCCAAACTATGGCTACACCTTC. Amino acid sequence: CASRSGPNYGYTF.

V and J are TRBV5-1 and TRBJ2-5; D is uncertain. The germline V gene encodes CDR1 SGHRS and CDR2 YFSETQ. This CDR3 has 13 amino acids. Trimming pared 4 bases from V and 1 base from J, leaving 8 bases between. CDR3 coding DNA: TGCGCCAGCAGCGCCCAACTCCAAGAGACCCAGTACTTC. Amino acids: CASSAQLQETQYF.

V and J are TRBV6-5 and TRBJ1-1; 10 nucleotides line up with TRBD1. The germline CDR1 and CDR2 sequences are MNHEY and SVGAGI. The CDR3 loop spans 13 amino acids. V lost 6 bases and J lost 11; bases outside the gene matches: 9. The CDR3 region is CASRPDRGGKAFF. The CDR3, as DNA: TGTGCCAGCAGACCGGACAGGGGGGGGAAGGCTTTCTTT.

The chain recombines TRBV27 with TRBJ2-5; D is ambiguous. CDR1 is MNHEY, CDR2 SMNVEV, per germline (reference sequence). V lost 0 bases to trimming and J lost 0 bases, with 8 bases between them. The CDR3 length is 15 residues. The CDR3 spells CASSLSAFYQETQYF. The CDR3 nucleotides are TGTGCCAGCAGTTTATCGGCATTCTACCAAGAGACCCAGTACTTC.

J is TRBJ2-7 and V is TRBV7-2, with TRBD1 matching over 7 bases. Germline assignment: CDR1 SGHTA and CDR2 FQGNSA. Trimming removed 2 bases from V and 1 base from J; junction bases left unmatched: 2. The CDR3 has 14 amino acids. The CDR3: CASSLQQGSYEQYF. As DNA, the CDR3 is TGTGCCAGCAGCTTACAACAGGGGTCCTACGAGCAGTACTTC.

This clone appeared a single time. The chain couples TRBV5-1 to TRBJ2-3; 7 bases are shared with TRBD2. V lost 4 bases and J lost 3; bases outside the gene matches: 5. Germline V lookup: CDR1 SGHRS, CDR2 YFSETQ. The CDR3 totals 14 residues. The CDR3 region is CASSLQAGTDTQYF. DNA of the CDR3: TGCGCCAGCAGCCTGCAAGCGGGAACAGATACGCAGTATTTT.

This chain links TRBV7-3 with TRBJ2-3; TRBD2 matches at 7 bases. From germline, CDR1 is SGHTA and CDR2 FQGTGA. J was trimmed by 4 bases and V by 0 bases; bases with no gene match: 7. The CDR3 totals 16 residues. The CDR3 loop is CASSLTPSGMADTQYF. The CDR3 bases are TGTGCCAGCAGCTTAACGCCCAGCGGGATGGCAGATACGCAGTATTTT.

This clone was counted a few times. The V gene is TRBV19, the J gene TRBJ2-7; D unresolved. From germline, CDR1 is LNHDA and CDR2 SQIVND (reference sequence). Trimming removed 5 bases at V and 1 base at J, with 9 bases between. This CDR3 spans 13 amino acids. CDR3 amino acids: CASSSDGSYEQYF. The CDR3 DNA follows: TGTGCCAGTAGTTCTGACGGGTCCTACGAGCAGTACTTC. The full variable domain, its missing parts supplied by reference TRBV19 and TRBJ2-7, is DGGITQSPKYLFRKEGQNVTLSCEQNLNHDAMYWYRQDPGQGLRLIYYSQIVNDFQKGDIAEGYSVSREKKESFPLTVTSAQKNPTAFYLCASSSDGSYEQYFGPGTRLTVT.

This sequence joins TRBV4-1 and TRBJ2-1, with 10 bases that match TRBD2. The CDR3 totals 16 residues. Trimming cost V 4 bases and J 4 bases; bases outside gene matches: 7. From germline, CDR1 is MGHRA and CDR2 YSYEKL. The CDR3 DNA is TGCGCCAGCAGCCTTACTTTAGCGGGGGGATACAATGAGCAGTTCTTC. Its translation: CASSLTLAGGYNEQFF.

This clone was seen just once. V and J are TRBV9 and TRBJ2-1; maybe TRBD2 (6 bases). Germline assignment: CDR1 SGDLS and CDR2 YYNGEE. The V and J ends lost 0 bases and 0 bases respectively, with 10 bases between them. The CDR3 covers 16 residues. The CDR3, as DNA: TGTGCCAGCAGCGTAGCGGCGGGGAGCTCCTACAATGAGCAGTTCTTC. Translation: CASSVAAGSSYNEQFF.

CDR3 residues: CASSLDRSTIYF. For the CDR3, the DNA is TGTGCCAGCAGCTTAGATCGGAGCACCATATATTTT. The rearrangement links TRBV7-2 to TRBJ1-3; no firm D call. Germline-derived CDR1 and CDR2 are SGHTA and FQGNSA. V was trimmed by 1 base and J by 9 bases, leaving 7 bases between them. This CDR3 has 12 amino acids.

The chain links TRBV6-5 to TRBJ2-2; 9 bases agree with TRBD1. Germline CDR1 is MNHEY and CDR2 is SVGAGI. The CDR3 covers 16 residues. V gave up 2 bases and J gave up 8 bases; unmatched junction bases: 9. This CDR3 is CASSYGTGQGRGELFF. In nucleotides, the CDR3 is TGTGCCAGCAGTTACGGGACAGGGCAAGGCAGAGGGGAGCTGTTTTTT.

This chain uses TRBV7-6 with TRBJ2-7; TRBD1 matches at 7 bases. Trimming removed 3 bases from V and 4 bases from J; junction bases left unmatched: 3. The CDR3 consists of 13 residues. In germline, CDR1 is SGHVS, CDR2 FNYEAQ. The CDR3 region has the DNA TGTGCCAGCAGCTTCCTGGGACAGTACGAGCAGTACTTC. Protein product: CASSFLGQYEQYF. Filled out from reference TRBV7-6 and TRBJ2-7, the complete variable domain reads GAGVSQSPRYKVTKRGQDVALRCDPISGHVSLYWYRQALGQGPEFLTYFNYEAQQDKSGLPNDRFSAERPEGSISTLTIQRTEQRDSAMYRCASSFLGQYEQYFGPGTRLTVT.

The chain is built from TRBV19 and TRBJ2-7; a possible D gene is TRBD2 (6 bases). V lost 4 bases and J lost 7, with 14 bases in between. From germline, CDR1 is LNHDA and CDR2 SQIVND (reference sequence). The CDR3 has 13 amino acids. In DNA, the CDR3 is TGTGCCAGTAGTACCCCCGGAGGGTGGGAGCAGTACTTC. It translates to CASSTPGGWEQYF.

The chain carries TRBV28 and TRBJ1-6; possibly TRBD1 for D (5 bases). Looked up from germline, CDR1 is MDHEN and CDR2 is SYDVKM. The CDR3 is 14 residues long. The ends were cut back, 5 bases at V and 8 bases at J, with 13 bases in the middle. For the CDR3, the DNA is TGTGCCAGCAGTATAGGGACTGGGTATTCACCCCTCCACTTT. Protein: CASSIGTGYSPLHF.